A selection of T cell receptor beta chains follows, all from one sample in a study of T cells expressing NK-cell markers. TCRdb re-called the 5' RACE reads; every CDR3 protein appears as one record, without DNA. The sample totals 500,000 to 600,000 distinct CDR3 sequences. The sequencing sample was made of blood T cells: a sorted CD56 or NKG2C T cell subset, CD4+ or CD8+ T cells, or bulk PBMC T cells (not recorded which). The receptors here all came from a man younger than 35 in good health. Each CDR3 is given with its conserved first and last residue.

TRBV7-9	TRBJ2-7	CASSLGRGGTFSYEQYF
TRBV3-1	TRBJ2-7	CASSPGTLPYEQYF
TRBV12-3/TRBV12-4	TRBJ2-3	CASTELRPRGGGTDTQYF
TRBV4-3	TRBJ1-1	CASSQDPGQLGNTEAFF
TRBV4-1	TRBJ1-2	CASSRQGVYYTF
TRBV9	TRBJ2-7	CASSVVGGSYEQYF
TRBV5-1	TRBJ2-5	CASSSVGTVQETQYF
TRBV13	TRBJ2-3	CASSPGAGVGDTQYF
TRBV7-9	TRBJ2-1	CASRAGWSGARYNEQFF
TRBV6-2/TRBV6-3	TRBJ2-2	CASSYSLRKTGELFF
TRBV7-6	TRBJ2-1	CASSLGSHNEQFF
TRBV5-1	TRBJ2-7	CASSLGASGTYEQYF
TRBV10-3	TRBJ2-7	CAISGLAGEGEQYF
TRBV5-1	TRBJ2-7	CASSFRGSHHEQYF
TRBV2	TRBJ2-1	CASSERQGVYNEQFF
TRBV7-3	TRBJ2-7	CASSSDLGTGQYF
TRBV6-6	TRBJ2-1	CASRGLADNEQFF
TRBV12-3/TRBV12-4	TRBJ2-5	CASSLREGTLAQYF